This entry lists 16 T cell receptor beta chains sequenced from one sample in a study of blood T cell repertoires in COVID-19 (dated by TCRdb to about 2020). Libraries were prepared through the immunoSEQ multiplex PCR assay. In TCRdb, the immuneACCESS table is reduced to in-frame sequences with V and J assigned. These tables do not hold every clone; where another copy was compared, an unresolved V gene accounts for under half, and the others remain unexplained. Recorded for this sample are 120,000 or so clones; less than 90% of them occurred a single time. The ten largest clones add up to under 2.5% of the sample. Specimen: peripheral blood. These receptors originate from a man between 65 and 85 years old with acute or convalescent COVID-19.

The chain employs TRBV10-3 and TRBJ2-7, with D maybe TRBD2 (5 bases). Germline V CDR1 and CDR2: ENHRY, SYGVKD. Trimming took off 3 bases at V and 0 bases at J, with 15 bases between the two ends. The CDR3 is made up of 16 amino acids. CDR3 in amino acids: CAISDSRGAVSYEQYF. For the CDR3, the DNA is TGTGCCATCAGTGATTCCCGGGGAGCCGTCTCCTACGAGCAGTACTTC.

This clone occurred once. The chain carries TRBV6-1 and TRBJ1-6, with 7 bases aligning to TRBD1. The CDR3 has 16 amino acids. From germline, CDR1 is MNHNS and CDR2 SASEGT. V lost 6 bases to trimming and J lost 1 base; unmatched junction nucleotides: 6. As DNA, the CDR3 is TGTGCCAGCAGGGAACAGGGGTGGTCCTATAATTCACCCCTCCACTTT. This codes for CASREQGWSYNSPLHF.

CDR3 protein: CASSLDRGGEQYF. The CDR3, as DNA: TGTGCCAGCAGCTTGGACAGGGGCGGCGAGCAGTACTTC. J is TRBJ2-7 and V is TRBV5-8; 7 positions match TRBD1. Germline trimming cut 0 bases from V and 6 bases from J; bases unmatched to any gene: 3. The germline V gene encodes CDR1 SGHTS and CDR2 YDEGEE. This CDR3 contains 13 residues. The entire variable domain, with the rest obtained from reference TRBV5-8 and TRBJ2-7, is as follows: EAGVTQSPTHLIKTRGQQATLRCSPISGHTSVYWYQQALGLGLQFLLWYDEGEERNRGNFPPRFSGRQFPNYSSELNVNALELEDSALYLCASSLDRGGEQYFGPGTRLTVT.

This chain uses TRBV30 with TRBJ1-3; D remains ambiguous. Germline CDR1 and CDR2: GTSNPN and SVGIG (reference sequence). The CDR3 loop spans 12 amino acids. V shed 4 bases and J shed 4 bases, with 8 bases lying between them. This CDR3 reads CAWNPGGNTIYF. As DNA, the CDR3 is TGTGCCTGGAATCCAGGAGGAAACACCATATATTTT.

V usage is TRBV28 and J usage is TRBJ2-1; no definite D call. Germline V gene sequence: CDR1 MDHEN, CDR2 SYDVKM. Between the trimmed V and J ends, which lost 5 bases and 0 bases, there was a span of 8 bases. CDR3 length: 14 residues. The CDR3, as DNA: TGTGCCAGCAGTCAACTAAGCTCCTACAATGAGCAGTTCTTC. As protein: CASSQLSSYNEQFF.

This chain links TRBV30 with TRBJ1-2; D gene unclear. Trimming cost V 2 bases and J 8 bases, with 12 bases left between them. This CDR3 region has 12 residues. CDR1 is GTSNPN and CDR2 is SVGIG in the germline V gene (reference sequence). The CDR3 loop reads CAWSSMHSGYTF. The CDR3 region has the DNA TGTGCCTGGAGTTCCATGCACTCGGGCTACACCTTC. The full variable domain, in which reference TRBV30 and TRBJ1-2 provide the parts outside the CDR3, is SQTIHQWPATLVQPVGSPLSLECTVEGTSNPNLYWYRQAAGRGLQLLFYSVGIGQISSEVPQNLSASRPQDRQFILSSKKLLLSDSGFYLCAWSSMHSGYTFGSGTRLTVV.

In nucleotides, the CDR3 is TGTGCCAGCAGCTTAACTACCCACCACGAGCAGTACTTC. This translates into CASSLTTHHEQYF. V and J are TRBV7-9 and TRBJ2-7, with D unclear. This CDR3 spans 13 amino acids. Germline V lookup: CDR1 SEHNR, CDR2 FQNEAQ (reference sequence). V lost 2 bases, J lost 5 bases, and 10 bases lay in between.

This clone was seen once. This rearrangement joins TRBV5-1 to TRBJ1-1; D remains unclear. The CDR3 loop spans 13 amino acids. Trimming shortened V by 4 bases and J by 4 bases, and 11 bases separated the two germline ends. The germline V gene has CDR1 SGHRS and CDR2 YFSETQ. The CDR3 protein is CASSPRGITEAFF. The DNA for the CDR3 is TGCGCCAGCAGCCCCCGAGGGATCACTGAAGCTTTCTTT.

The V call is TRBV10-3, the J call TRBJ1-4; D call uncertain. Trimming stripped 10 bases from V and 3 bases from J, with 12 bases between. Germline lookup yields CDR1 ENHRY and CDR2 SYGVKD. There are 13 residues in the CDR3. In DNA, the CDR3 is TGTGCCACCCTTGACGGGGCTAATGAAAAACTGTTTTTT. It yields the protein CATLDGANEKLFF.

The chain employs TRBV2 and TRBJ2-7; TRBD1 aligns across 10 bases. This CDR3 spans 13 amino acids. Germline CDR1 and CDR2: SNHLY and FYNNEI. Unmatched junction bases numbered 6, after V lost 6 bases and J lost 7 bases. The chain's CDR3 is CASRGTGVREQYF. CDR3 nucleotides: TGTGCCAGCAGGGGGACAGGGGTTAGGGAGCAGTACTTC.

The rearrangement joins TRBV28 to TRBJ2-4, with TRBD1 matching 8 bases. The germline CDR1 and CDR2 sequences are MDHEN and SYDVKM. Losses at the gene ends were 6 bases for V and 3 bases for J; bases not matched to a gene: 13. The CDR3 extends over 17 amino acids. The DNA for the CDR3 is TGTGCCAGCAGAGGCCCATCCAGGGGGCGAGACAAAAACATTCAGTACTTC. This gives the protein CASRGPSRGRDKNIQYF.

The chain is built from TRBV4-2 and TRBJ2-3, with a weak D call TRBD1 (6 bases). Germline assignment: CDR1 LGHNA and CDR2 YNFKEQ. V dropped 3 bases and J dropped 6 bases, with 10 bases sitting between them. The CDR3 is made up of 13 amino acids. CDR3 sequence: CASSQLRGDTQYF. In nucleotides, the CDR3 is TGTGCCAGCAGCCAGCTTAGGGGGGATACGCAGTATTTT.

This chain links TRBV5-1 with TRBJ2-1, with TRBD2 matching 12 bases. J gave up 0 bases and V 4 bases, and 14 bases lay outside the gene matches. The germline gives CDR1 SGHRS, CDR2 YFSETQ. The CDR3 runs 20 residues. CDR3 region: CASSAAGTSGSTSSYNEQFF. The CDR3 DNA reads TGCGCCAGCAGCGCGGCCGGGACTAGCGGGTCTACGAGCTCCTACAATGAGCAGTTCTTC.

This clone was counted between two and nine times. CDR3 bases: TGTGCCAGATTTTTTTTAAATGGCTACACCTTC. Protein: CARFFLNGYTF. The V and J genes are TRBV6-5 and TRBJ1-2; D call uncertain. The CDR3 loop spans 11 amino acids. V was pared by 9 bases and J by 6 bases, with 11 bases between. Germline-derived CDR1 and CDR2 are MNHEY and SVGAGI.

This clone was counted between two and nine times. The V and J genes are TRBV4-1 and TRBJ1-4, with TRBD1 matching 8 bases. The CDR3 is 15 residues long. Germline CDR1 is MGHRA and CDR2 is YSYEKL. With 5 bases clipped from V and 8 bases from J, the junction kept 10 bases outside the gene matches. CDR3 nucleotides: TGCGCCAGCAGCTCCGAAGGGACAGGAGGAGAAAAACTGTTTTTT. Protein: CASSSEGTGGEKLFF.

The rearrangement links TRBV18 to TRBJ1-2, with 10 bases matching TRBD1. The trim removed 6 bases at V and 7 bases at J, leaving 8 bases unmatched. Germline CDR1 KGHSH, CDR2 LQKENI. The CDR3 is made up of 14 amino acids. CDR3 in amino acids: CASSRDRGYGGYTF. CDR3 bases: TGTGCCAGCTCCAGGGACAGGGGATACGGTGGCTACACCTTC. Supplemented by reference TRBV18 and TRBJ1-2, the full variable domain reads NAGVMQNPRHLVRRRGQEARLRCSPMKGHSHVYWYRQLPEEGLKFMVYLQKENIIDESGMPKERFSAEFPKEGPSILRIQQVVRGDSAAYFCASSRDRGYGGYTFGSGTRLTVV.